The 14 T cell receptor beta chains below were found in one sample sequenced in a study of cytomegalovirus exposure and HLA in healthy donors. The study ran its PCR with 60 Vbeta and 13 Jbeta primers. The data were produced by immunoSEQ multiplex PCR, yet TCRdb's version contains in-frame clones alone and is incomplete. The data show about 170,000 clones, roughly 85% seen once. The sequenced material came from PBMCs. These receptors all come from a male donor in good health and CMV-seronegative.

V is TRBV5-1 and J is TRBJ2-7; TRBD1 agrees at 8 bases. The CDR3 is 16 amino acids. CDR1 and CDR2 (germline): SGHRS, YFSETQ. The junction had 10 bases not matched to a gene; V was cut back by 0 bases and J by 5 bases. For the CDR3, the DNA is TGCGCCAGCAGCTTGGCCAAGACAGGGGATAGCAACGAGCAGTACTTC. This gives the protein CASSLAKTGDSNEQYF.

The genes are TRBV28 and TRBJ1-1; TRBD1 is a possible D gene (6 bases). Germline lookup yields CDR1 MDHEN and CDR2 SYDVKM. Trimming removed 3 bases from V and 5 bases from J, with 13 bases in between. This CDR3 is 14 amino acids long. CDR3 bases: TGTGCCAGCAGTTTGTACAGGGAAACAACTGAAGCTTTCTTT. Translating it yields CASSLYRETTEAFF.

The CDR3 DNA sequence: TGTGCCAGCCTTCAAGGGGGGGCGAACACTGAAGCTTTCTTT. This codes for CASLQGGANTEAFF. The chain employs TRBV6-1 and TRBJ1-1; D is possibly TRBD1 (6 bases). CDR3 length: 14 amino acids. The germline gives CDR1 MNHNS, CDR2 SASEGT. Trimming shortened V by 8 bases and J by 1 base, and 14 bases separated the two germline ends.

The chain recombines TRBV27 with TRBJ2-2; no clear D gene. Per the germline V gene, CDR1 is MNHEY and CDR2 is SMNVEV (reference sequence). V was trimmed by 3 bases and J by 0 bases, leaving 5 bases between them. This CDR3 has 14 amino acids. In DNA, the CDR3 is TGTGCCAGCAGTTTTGGGCCGAACACCGGGGAGCTGTTTTTT. Translated: CASSFGPNTGELFF.

The genes are TRBV28 and TRBJ1-6; 8 bases map to TRBD1. The CDR3 contains 14 residues. V dropped 6 bases and J dropped 6; count of bases not matched to a gene: 4. Looked up from germline, CDR1 is MDHEN and CDR2 is SYDVKM. This chain's CDR3 is CASRPTGANSPLHF. CDR3 sequence (DNA): TGTGCCAGCAGACCGACAGGGGCTAATTCACCCCTCCACTTT.

The CDR3 DNA sequence: TGTGCCGGGCGGGGGGGAGAGGGCTACGAGCAGTACTTC. Its protein product is CAGRGGEGYEQYF. J is TRBJ2-7 and V is TRBV6-6, with 9 bases lining up with TRBD2. Germline assignment: CDR1 MNHNY and CDR2 SVGAGI (reference sequence). Germline trimming cut 11 bases from V and 3 bases from J; bases unmatched to any gene: 8. The CDR3 totals 13 residues.

This clone has a single count. The sample contains more than one DNA sequence encoding this CDR3. The chain uses TRBV9 and TRBJ1-1; tentative D call: TRBD1 (5 bases). Trimming shortened V by 0 bases and J by 1 base, and 7 bases separated the two germline ends. The CDR3 sequence is 14 residues long. Germline V gene lookup returns CDR1 SGDLS and CDR2 YYNGEE. CDR3 DNA sequence: TGTGCCAGCAGCGTAGGCAGGGCGAACACTGAAGCTTTCTTT. Its translation is CASSVGRANTEAFF.

The gene calls are TRBV5-4 and TRBJ2-1; TRBD2 matches at 7 bases. This CDR3 comprises 19 residues. Germline V gene lookup returns CDR1 SGHNT and CDR2 YYREEE (reference sequence). Unmatched junction bases numbered 15, after V lost 1 base and J lost 2 bases. DNA for the CDR3: TGTGCCAGCAGCTTGATGGGGGGGAGACCGTCAAACCCCTACAATGAGCAGTTCTTC. As protein: CASSLMGGRPSNPYNEQFF.

The V gene is TRBV7-7, the J gene TRBJ2-5; D not resolved. Germline V gene sequence: CDR1 SSHAT, CDR2 FNYEAQ (reference sequence). Trimming left V 4 bases short and J 7 bases short, with 7 bases between. CDR3 length: 11 residues. The CDR3 sequence: CASSSGMTQYF. DNA of the CDR3: TGTGCCAGCAGCTCCGGTATGACCCAGTACTTC.

The CDR3 here is CASSLDRTGEQYF. The CDR3 nucleotides read TGCGCCAGCAGCTTGGATAGGACGGGGGAGCAGTACTTC. The gene calls are TRBV5-1 and TRBJ2-7; TRBD2 might be the D (5 bases). The ends were cut back, 0 bases at V and 7 bases at J, with 11 bases in the middle. There are 13 residues in the CDR3. The germline V gene encodes CDR1 SGHRS and CDR2 YFSETQ.

This sequence joins TRBV7-9 and TRBJ2-7, with 10 bases that match TRBD2. The CDR3 is 15 residues long. The germline CDR1 and CDR2 sequences are SEHNR and FQNEAQ (reference sequence). V dropped 5 bases and J dropped 2; count of bases not matched to a gene: 6. CDR3 sequence reads: CASSTRAGGPYEQYF. In DNA form, the CDR3 reads TGTGCCAGCAGCACTCGAGCGGGAGGGCCCTACGAGCAGTACTTC.

This chain links TRBV29-1 with TRBJ1-2, with 7 bases aligning to TRBD1. This CDR3 has 14 amino acids. Trimming removed 6 bases from V and 4 bases from J; junction bases left unmatched: 11. Germline V gene data show CDR1 as SQVTM and CDR2 as ANQGSEA. CDR3 nucleotide sequence: TGCAGCGTCCAGACCTCCGGGACAGTCTATGGCTACACCTTC. Translating gives CSVQTSGTVYGYTF.

The chain carries TRBV5-6 and TRBJ1-5; TRBD1 matches 7 bases. V lost 0 bases to trimming and J lost 3 bases; unmatched junction nucleotides: 9. The CDR3 sequence is 17 residues long. CDR1 is SGHDT, CDR2 YYEEEE, per germline. The CDR3 protein is CASSLGAGKGANQPQHF. In DNA form, the CDR3 reads TGTGCCAGCAGCTTGGGGGCGGGGAAGGGGGCCAATCAGCCCCAGCATTTT. The full variable domain, rest sourced from reference TRBV5-6 and TRBJ1-5, is DAGVTQSPTHLIKTRGQQVTLRCSPKSGHDTVSWYQQALGQGPQFIFQYYEEEERQRGNFPDRFSGHQFPNYSSELNVNALLLGDSALYLCASSLGAGKGANQPQHFGDGTRLSIL.

The chain employs TRBV6-1 and TRBJ1-4, with 9 bases identical to TRBD1. With V trimmed by 4 bases and J by 5 bases, 8 bases remained unmatched. The CDR3 runs to 16 residues. Germline V gene data show CDR1 as MNHNS and CDR2 as SASEGT. CDR3: CASSGTGDIQNEKLFF. As DNA, the CDR3 is TGTGCCAGCAGTGGGACAGGGGATATTCAAAATGAAAAACTGTTTTTT.